This T cell receptor beta chain is drawn from a study of CD8 T cells in ankylosing spondylitis. Each CDR3 protein is one row after TCRdb ran MiXCR on the 5' RACE reads. In the table there are roughly 700,000 distinct CDR3 sequences, around 20% of which are singletons. CDR1 and CDR2 from the germline V gene are SGHAT and FQNNGV. V lost 1 base and J lost 3; bases outside the gene matches: 3. The CDR3 has 15 amino acids. Study outcomes and limitations: Earlier literature documents some of the motif variants in reactive arthritis synovial fluid and blood. Made up of 7 to 9 highly homologous variants, a TCR beta motif appeared characteristic of ankylosing spondylitis blood.

This clonotype was seen at least ten times. Its antigen is as yet unknown. This clonotype originated in a male donor with ankylosing spondylitis. The sample was blood, either unsorted or a sorted T cell fraction (not recorded which). The chain uses TRBV11-2 and TRBJ2-1; 7 bases are a match to TRBD2. The CDR3 loop is CASSLGGGYYNEQFF. CDR3 nucleotide sequence: TGTGCCAGCAGCTTAGGGGGGGGATACTACAATGAGCAGTTCTTC.